What follows are 22 T cell receptor beta chains derived from one specimen sequenced in a study of T cell responses to AZD1222 COVID-19 vaccine. Assay: immunoSEQ multiplex PCR; the TCRdb copy retains only in-frame clones and omits some. The top ten clones hold roughly 16% of a sample with 120,000 to 150,000 clones, approximately 88% of them seen once. Specimen: peripheral blood, collected on day 0 of AZD1222 vaccination. The receptors come from an adult in good health.

The V call is TRBV5-6, the J call TRBJ1-2; D is unresolved. V was cut by 4 bases and J by 7 bases, with 11 bases left in between. The CDR3 sequence is 12 residues long. From germline, CDR1 is SGHDT and CDR2 YYEEEE. DNA of the CDR3: TGTGCCAGCAGCCCGATCATGGCTGGCTACACCTTC. This encodes CASSPIMAGYTF.

The rearrangement uses TRBV14 and TRBJ1-4, with D possibly TRBD1 on 5 matching bases. Trimming took 1 base from V and 0 from J, leaving 9 bases between them. CDR3 length: 16 amino acids. The germline gives CDR1 SGHDN, CDR2 FVKESK. The CDR3, as DNA: TGTGCCAGCAGCCAAGGGGGACGGCCAACTAATGAAAAACTGTTTTTT. The encoded protein is CASSQGGRPTNEKLFF. The whole variable domain, remainder taken from reference TRBV14 and TRBJ1-4, is EAGVTQFPSHSVIEKGQTVTLRCDPISGHDNLYWYRRVMGKEIKFLLHFVKESKQDESGMPNNRFLAERTGGTYSTLKVQPAELEDSGVYFCASSQGGRPTNEKLFFGSGTQLSVL.

This chain joins TRBV5-1 and TRBJ2-4, with a tentative D call TRBD2 (5 bases). V shed 2 bases and J shed 1 base, with 7 bases lying between them. The CDR3 totals 14 residues. Germline CDR1 SGHRS, CDR2 YFSETQ. The CDR3 DNA is TGCGCCAGCAGCTTCGCGGGTGCCAAAAACATTCAGTACTTC. Its protein is CASSFAGAKNIQYF.

The gene calls are TRBV19 and TRBJ1-6, with D possibly matching TRBD1 (5 bases). The V end lost 0 bases, the J end lost 0 bases, and 15 bases lay between the germline ends. This CDR3 has 19 residues. Germline V CDR1 and CDR2: LNHDA, SQIVND (reference sequence). The CDR3 loop reads CASSIDGDSLSSYNSPLHF. DNA of the CDR3: TGTGCCAGTAGTATAGATGGAGACAGCCTAAGCTCCTATAATTCACCCCTCCACTTT.

The chain uses TRBV5-1 and TRBJ2-2, with 8 bases lining up with TRBD2. Germline trimming cut 4 bases from V and 5 bases from J; bases unmatched to any gene: 13. The CDR3 covers 17 residues. The germline CDR1 and CDR2 sequences are SGHRS and YFSETQ. CDR3 sequence: CASSPLGGGGMTGELFF. The CDR3, as DNA: TGCGCCAGCAGCCCCCTAGGTGGCGGGGGGATGACCGGGGAGCTGTTTTTT.

The rearrangement uses TRBV19 and TRBJ1-3; D is unresolved. Germline CDR1 is LNHDA and CDR2 is SQIVND (reference sequence). This CDR3 region has 12 residues. Trimming left V 0 bases short and J 4 bases short, with 1 base between. The CDR3 nucleotides are TGTGCCAGTAGTATAGAGGGAAACACCATATATTTT. It specifies CASSIEGNTIYF.

The J gene is TRBJ2-1, the V gene TRBV6-4; D is possibly TRBD2 (6 bases). The CDR3 runs to 15 residues. V was clipped by 8 bases and J by 6 bases, with 20 bases between them. Germline V gene sequence: CDR1 MRHNA, CDR2 SNTAGT. Written as DNA, the CDR3 is TGTGCCAGCCCCCACCGCGAGCGGCGGGGCAATGAGCAGTTCTTC. This sequence encodes CASPHRERRGNEQFF.

This chain connects TRBV7-9 to TRBJ1-3; D is unresolved. V was pared by 5 bases and J by 0 bases, with 14 bases between. Germline CDR1 is SEHNR and CDR2 is FQNEAQ (reference sequence). This CDR3 has 16 residues. The CDR3 sequence: CASSRRSTGSGNTIYF. The CDR3 DNA sequence: TGTGCCAGCAGCCGCCGTTCGACGGGCTCTGGAAACACCATATATTTT.

The rearrangement joins TRBV10-3 to TRBJ2-3; unclear D gene. The length of the CDR3 is 14 residues. CDR1 and CDR2 (germline): ENHRY, SYGVKD. V was pared by 6 bases and J by 0 bases, with 10 bases between. The CDR3 region has the DNA TGTGCCATCAGAAACCAGACTAGCACAGATACGCAGTATTTT. This codes for CAIRNQTSTDTQYF.

The table lists this clone with a count of one. The chain links TRBV27 to TRBJ1-6, with no clear D. The germline CDR1 and CDR2 sequences are MNHEY and SMNVEV (reference sequence). Between the trimmed V and J ends, which lost 3 bases and 7 bases, there was a span of 10 bases. This CDR3 contains 14 residues. The CDR3: CASSFPGGNSPLHF. The DNA for the CDR3 is TGTGCCAGCAGTTTTCCAGGCGGCAATTCACCCCTCCACTTT.

The sample holds many counts of this clone. V is TRBV7-9 and J is TRBJ2-1, with 8 bases that match TRBD1. The CDR3 is 12 amino acids. Germline V gives CDR1 SEHNR, CDR2 FQNEAQ (reference sequence). V trimming: 5 bases; J trimming: 8 bases; junction bases outside the gene matches: 2. CDR3 sequence: CASSQTGDEQFF. The CDR3 coding sequence is TGTGCCAGCAGCCAGACAGGGGATGAGCAGTTCTTC.

The chain couples TRBV2 to TRBJ2-5; D is undetermined. Germline assignment: CDR1 SNHLY and CDR2 FYNNEI. The V end lost 6 bases, the J end lost 5 bases, and 7 bases lay between the germline ends. The CDR3 is made up of 11 amino acids. CDR3 DNA sequence: TGTGCCAGCAGGGGCTGGGAGACCCAGTACTTC. Encoded protein: CASRGWETQYF.

The chain combines TRBV15 with TRBJ2-2; D is undetermined. Germline CDR1 reads LNHNV; CDR2 reads YYDKDF (reference sequence). The CDR3 runs 12 residues. With 1 base removed from V and 7 bases from J, the gap between germline ends came to 4 bases. The CDR3 DNA reads as TGTGCCACCAGCAGAGTAGGCGGGGAGCTGTTTTTT. Its translation is CATSRVGGELFF.

The V and J genes are TRBV19 and TRBJ2-7; TRBD2 might be the D (6 bases). V was cut by 3 bases and J by 1 base, with 10 bases left in between. The CDR3 has 14 residues. The germline V gene has CDR1 LNHDA and CDR2 SQIVND (reference sequence). The CDR3 nucleotides are TGTGCCAGTAGTATCGGGGGTATTTCCTACGAGCAGTACTTC. It yields the protein CASSIGGISYEQYF.

The CDR3 here is CASSSFQGGSGYTF. CDR3 bases: TGTGCCAGCAGCTCTTTCCAGGGAGGCTCTGGCTACACCTTC. The genes are TRBV5-5 and TRBJ1-2, with D tentatively TRBD1 (5 bases). CDR1 is SGHKS and CDR2 is YYEKEE in the germline V gene (reference sequence). This CDR3 contains 14 residues. V was cut by 3 bases and J by 7 bases, with 16 bases left in between.

The chain has TRBV19 and TRBJ1-2; possible D gene TRBD1, 6 bases. The ends were cut back, 9 bases at V and 7 bases at J, with 24 bases in the middle. Germline V gene sequence: CDR1 LNHDA, CDR2 SQIVND (reference sequence). The CDR3 covers 15 residues. The DNA of the CDR3 is TGTGCCAGCCAGTCCTTGGGGGGCGGGGAGAGTGGCTACACCTTC. It encodes CASQSLGGGESGYTF.

V usage is TRBV7-2 and J usage is TRBJ1-5; D ambiguous. The V gene lost 2 bases and the J gene lost 7 bases, with 6 bases spanning the gap. CDR1 is SGHTA and CDR2 is FQGNSA in the germline V gene. CDR3 size: 12 residues. The CDR3 reads CASSLPRQPQHF. The CDR3 DNA is TGTGCCAGCAGCTTACCACGACAGCCCCAGCATTTT.

V is TRBV28 and J is TRBJ1-2, with 7 bases identical to TRBD1. Trimming at V came to 7 bases and at J to 1 base, leaving 9 bases not matched to a gene. Germline values: CDR1 MDHEN, CDR2 SYDVKM. This CDR3 spans 15 amino acids. In DNA form, the CDR3 reads TGTGCCAGCACCCCAGGGGGGGCCCTTAACTATGGCTACACCTTC. It encodes CASTPGGALNYGYTF.

The chain employs TRBV6-6 and TRBJ2-5, with 11 bases that match TRBD1. Germline loops: CDR1 MNHNY, CDR2 SVGAGI (reference sequence). J lost 4 bases, V lost 4 bases, and 2 bases had no gene match. The length of the CDR3 is 14 residues. CDR3 DNA: TGTGCCAGCAGTTCGGGACAGGGGGGAGAGACCCAGTACTTC. Translating gives CASSSGQGGETQYF.

This clone has just a few counts. The chain uses TRBV27 and TRBJ1-1; D gene uncertain. The CDR3 is 12 residues long. Germline loops: CDR1 MNHEY, CDR2 SMNVEV (reference sequence). Trimming stripped 6 bases from V and 5 bases from J, with 10 bases between. As DNA, the CDR3 is TGTGCCAGCAGGCCTTCACAGACTGAAGCTTTCTTT. It translates to CASRPSQTEAFF.

This clone was detected only a few times. The V gene is TRBV21-1, the J gene TRBJ2-1. TRBV21-1 is a pseudogene locus. This CDR3 is built from 15 residues. The CDR3 spells CASSTLGGYYNEQFF. CDR3 coding DNA: TGTGCCAGCAGCACCCTAGGGGGGTATTACAATGAGCAGTTCTTC.

The genes are TRBV29-1 and TRBJ2-1; tentatively, D is TRBD1 or TRBD2 (5 bases each). V gave up 7 bases and J gave up 0 bases, with 13 bases separating them. CDR1 is SQVTM and CDR2 is ANQGSEA in the germline V gene. The CDR3 runs 14 residues. The CDR3 DNA sequence: TGCAGCGGCGAGGGGCTTAGCTCCTACAATGAGCAGTTCTTC. It yields the protein CSGEGLSSYNEQFF.